Below, 28 T cell receptor beta chains from the same sample are listed, as sequenced in a study of T cell repertoires in cytomegalovirus infection. TCRdb re-called the reads with MiXCR, one entry per CDR3 protein. The sample lists some 900,000 distinct CDR3 sequences, approximately 32% occurring once. Antigen specificity for these receptors is unknown. The specimen was cultured CD8+ T cells from PBMCs, collected from culture after CMV antigen stimulation. Receptors originate from a human donor in good health (CMV status not recorded). Some clones in this sample may be carry-over from other donors' samples.

Only a few counts were recorded for this clonotype. The V call is TRBV7-3, the J call TRBJ2-3; 8 bases match TRBD2. The CDR3 consists of 19 residues. With 0 bases clipped from V and 0 bases from J, the junction kept 11 bases outside the gene matches. Germline V gives CDR1 SGHTA, CDR2 FQGTGA. The CDR3 DNA reads TGTGCCAGCAGCTTAACATCAAGCGGGGGCCCCTATAGCACAGATACGCAGTATTTT. It encodes CASSLTSSGGPYSTDTQYF.

Only one count was recorded for this clonotype. One junction end disagrees with the germline gene, perhaps due to a read error. The V and J genes are TRBV4-1 and TRBJ1-1; D may be TRBD1 (6 bases). The CDR3 is 13 residues long. Germline V gives CDR1 MGHRA, CDR2 YSYEKL. Written as DNA, the CDR3 is TGCGCCAGCAGCCAGGGTGGTGGGGGCCGAGGAGACTTT. This sequence encodes CASSQGGGGRGDF.

The table lists this clonotype with a few counts. This chain uses TRBV27 with TRBJ2-1; 11 nucleotides agree with TRBD1. V trimming: 6 bases; J trimming: 7 bases; junction bases outside the gene matches: 11. Germline V gene sequence: CDR1 MNHEY, CDR2 SMNVEV (reference sequence). There are 16 residues in the CDR3. The CDR3 protein is CASSLLGDRGDNEQFF. The CDR3 DNA sequence: TGTGCCAGCAGCCTACTGGGGGACAGGGGGGATAATGAGCAGTTCTTC.

V is TRBV6-1 and J is TRBJ2-6; a possible D gene is TRBD1 (5 bases). Trimming cost V 5 bases and J 2 bases, with 7 bases left between them. CDR1 MNHNS and CDR2 SASEGT come from the germline V gene. The CDR3 runs 14 residues. CDR3 nucleotides: TGTGCCAGCAGTACGGACACTGGGGCCAACGTCCTGACTTTC. Translated, it gives CASSTDTGANVLTF.

The chain carries TRBV4-1 and TRBJ2-1; no reliable D call. The CDR3 is 15 amino acids. From germline, CDR1 is MGHRA and CDR2 YSYEKL. V lost 4 bases and J 4 bases, leaving 14 bases between the germline ends. The CDR3 is CASSLTKDNYNEQFF. DNA of the CDR3: TGCGCCAGCAGCCTTACAAAGGATAATTACAATGAGCAGTTCTTC.

This clonotype was seen just once. The gene calls are TRBV7-6 and TRBJ2-2, with D possibly matching TRBD1 (8 bases). Trimming took off 4 bases at V and 5 bases at J, with 17 bases between the two ends. The CDR3 runs 16 residues. CDR1 SGHVS and CDR2 FNYEAQ come from the germline V gene. The DNA for the CDR3 is TGTGCCAGCAGCTCAAAGACAGGGGAGGGAACCGGGGAGCTGTTTTTT. Translating it yields CASSSKTGEGTGELFF.

The gene calls are TRBV4-3 and TRBJ2-5; D is ambiguous. Looked up from germline, CDR1 is LGHNA and CDR2 is YSLEER. V lost 3 bases and J lost 4, with 15 bases in between. The CDR3 covers 15 residues. CDR3 sequence: CASSHRVPTSETQYF. DNA for the CDR3: TGCGCCAGCAGCCACCGCGTCCCGACTTCAGAGACCCAGTACTTC.

This clonotype was counted a few times. The V gene is TRBV7-9, the J gene TRBJ2-4; 8 nucleotides line up with TRBD2. The ends lost 4 bases at V and 6 bases at J; junction bases unmatched: 2. Germline V gene data show CDR1 as SEHNR and CDR2 as FQNEAQ (reference sequence). The CDR3 extends over 13 amino acids. The CDR3 DNA reads TGTGCCAGCAGCTGGACTAGCTTAAACATTCAGTACTTC. Encoded protein: CASSWTSLNIQYF.

The V call is TRBV6-5, the J call TRBJ1-2, with TRBD1 matching 9 bases. CDR3 size: 12 residues. Germline assignment: CDR1 MNHEY and CDR2 SVGAGI. CDR3 nucleotides: TGTGCAATACAGGGGGCGGTGGGTGGCTACACCTTC. Residues: CAIQGAVGGYTF.

This clonotype has a handful of counts. V gene TRBV6-5 combines with J gene TRBJ2-5, with 8 bases that match TRBD1. CDR1 is MNHEY and CDR2 is SVGAGI in the germline V gene. V gave up 1 base and J gave up 3 bases; unmatched junction bases: 4. The length of the CDR3 is 15 residues. CDR3 in DNA: TGTGCCAGCAGTTACTACGTGACAGGGGAAGAGACCCAGTACTTC. Its translation: CASSYYVTGEETQYF.

The CDR3 DNA follows: TGTGCCACCAGCTACACCAGGGAGGGCAATCAGCCCCAGCATTTT. Translating it yields CATSYTREGNQPQHF. The V gene is TRBV15, the J gene TRBJ1-5, with D possibly matching TRBD1 (5 bases). The CDR3 is 15 residues long. V lost 5 bases to trimming and J lost 2 bases, with 13 bases between them. CDR1 is LNHNV and CDR2 is YYDKDF in the germline V gene (reference sequence).

This chain joins TRBV6-5 and TRBJ2-7; 8 positions agree with TRBD1. The V gene end was trimmed by 6 bases and the J gene end by 4 bases; junction bases not matched to a gene: 2. Germline V gene data show CDR1 as MNHEY and CDR2 as SVGAGI. The CDR3 consists of 12 residues. CDR3 loop: CASSRGQYEQYV. The CDR3 DNA follows: TGTGCCAGCAGCAGGGGGCAGTACGAGCAGTACGTC.

As to this clonotype: Relative to the germline gene, one junction end is altered; a read error may explain this. The V call is TRBV7-4, the J call TRBJ2-1; 15 positions agree with TRBD2. Germline V gene sequence: CDR1 SGHVT, CDR2 SQSDAQ. The CDR3 extends over 19 amino acids. The CDR3 protein is CASILEGLAGGVWWNEQFF. In nucleotides, the CDR3 is TGTGCCAGCATCTTAGAGGGACTAGCGGGGGGAGTCTGGTGGAATGAGCAGTTCTTC.

V gene TRBV19 combines with J gene TRBJ1-2, with D unclear. The V gene's germline CDR1 is LNHDA and CDR2 SQIVND (reference sequence). There are 12 residues in the CDR3. The ends were cut back, 6 bases at V and 4 bases at J, with 9 bases in the middle. The CDR3 region is CASSVQSYGYTF. CDR3 coding DNA: TGTGCCAGTAGCGTTCAGAGCTATGGCTACACCTTC.

The chain joins TRBV27 to TRBJ2-7; TRBD1 is a possible D gene (5 bases). The CDR3 spans 13 residues. V was pared by 5 bases and J by 3 bases, with 11 bases between. Germline V gene lookup returns CDR1 MNHEY and CDR2 SMNVEV (reference sequence). CDR3 sequence: CASSRRAGYEQYF. The CDR3, as DNA: TGTGCCAGCAGTCGCAGGGCCGGCTACGAGCAGTACTTC.

This clonotype has a count of ten or more. The CDR3: CASSLGDRDYEQYV. Written as DNA, the CDR3 is TGTGCCAGCAGCTTAGGGGACAGGGACTACGAGCAGTACGTC. V usage is TRBV7-2 and J usage is TRBJ2-7, with 9 bases identical to TRBD1. The CDR3 length is 14 residues. The V segment lost 1 base and the J segment 3 bases; nucleotides outside the gene matches: 1. Germline V CDR1 and CDR2: SGHTA, FQGNSA.

The chain uses TRBV6-6 and TRBJ2-5; no firm D call. The CDR3 runs 11 residues. V dropped 7 bases and J dropped 6 bases, with 9 bases sitting between them. Germline assignment: CDR1 MNHNY and CDR2 SVGAGI (reference sequence). CDR3 region: CASTGAKTQYF. The CDR3 coding sequence is TGTGCCAGCACGGGTGCTAAGACCCAGTACTTC.

Only a few counts were recorded for this clonotype. This chain connects TRBV6-5 to TRBJ1-2; the D gene is possibly TRBD1 (6 bases). The CDR3 has 13 amino acids. Germline CDR1 reads MNHEY; CDR2 reads SVGAGI. V was pared by 5 bases and J by 4 bases, with 11 bases between. DNA for the CDR3: TGTGCCAGCAGTGAAGGGGGTCGCTATGGCTACACCTTC. This sequence encodes CASSEGGRYGYTF.

At least ten counts were recorded for this clonotype. J is TRBJ1-4 and V is TRBV7-2; 8 positions agree with TRBD1. From germline, CDR1 is SGHTA and CDR2 FQGNSA. V gave up 5 bases and J gave up 2 bases; unmatched junction bases: 4. CDR3 size: 15 residues. CDR3 bases: TGTGCCAGCAGCATCCGACAGGGGACTAATGAAAAACTGTTTTTT. As protein: CASSIRQGTNEKLFF.

This clonotype turned up a few times. The CDR3 sequence is CASSLDIRGGELFF. The CDR3 nucleotides are TGTGCCAGCAGTCTCGACATCAGGGGCGGGGAGCTGTTTTTT. The chain uses TRBV12-3 or TRBV12-4 and TRBJ2-2; D might be TRBD1 (6 bases). The CDR3 is 14 amino acids. V lost 5 bases to trimming and J lost 7 bases, with 14 bases between them.

This chain connects TRBV12-3 or TRBV12-4 to TRBJ2-3, with D tentatively TRBD2 (6 bases). The V gene lost 7 bases and the J gene lost 5 bases, with 13 bases spanning the gap. The CDR3 covers 13 residues. The CDR3 reads CASTIDGRDTQYF. The DNA for the CDR3 is TGTGCCAGCACAATTGACGGGAGAGATACGCAGTATTTT.

V usage is TRBV6-1 and J usage is TRBJ2-2, with 11 bases aligning to TRBD2. The ends lost 5 bases at V and 9 bases at J; junction bases unmatched: 11. The CDR3 spans 16 residues. The germline V gene has CDR1 MNHNS and CDR2 SASEGT. CDR3 nucleotide sequence: TGTGCCAGCAGTTCCGCACTAGCGGGGGCTTTCTGGGAGCTGTTTTTT. Protein product: CASSSALAGAFWELFF.

In regard to this clonotype: Possible read error: a much larger clone is one base away. The genes are TRBV7-9 and TRBJ2-1; D is undetermined. The ends were cut back, 7 bases at V and 4 bases at J, with 17 bases in the middle. The CDR3 spans 15 residues. The germline CDR1 and CDR2 sequences are SEHNR and FQNEAQ (reference sequence). In DNA, the CDR3 is TGTGCCAGCAACTTTACGGCGAACGTATACAATGAGCAGTTCTTC. Protein product: CASNFTANVYNEQFF.

This chain joins TRBV7-9 and TRBJ2-2, with 9 nucleotides matching TRBD2. The J segment lost 7 bases and the V segment lost 4 bases, leaving 7 bases of the junction unmatched. This CDR3 has 15 amino acids. Germline V lookup: CDR1 SEHNR, CDR2 FQNEAQ (reference sequence). The CDR3: CASSSRTSAHGELFF. CDR3 bases: TGTGCCAGCAGCTCTAGGACTAGCGCTCACGGGGAGCTGTTTTTT.

The table lists this clonotype with a few counts. V is TRBV6-5 and J is TRBJ1-1; D is possibly TRBD1 (6 bases). Germline V CDR1 and CDR2: MNHEY, SVGAGI. The length of the CDR3 is 12 residues. The V end was cut by 2 bases, the J end by 5 bases, with 6 bases between. Here the CDR3 reads CASSYGQTEAFF. The CDR3 DNA reads TGTGCCAGCAGTTACGGACAGACTGAAGCTTTCTTT.

This clonotype was observed at least ten times. The chain combines TRBV7-9 with TRBJ2-7; a possible D gene is TRBD1 (7 bases). There are 13 residues in the CDR3. Germline-derived CDR1 and CDR2 are SEHNR and FQNEAQ (reference sequence). V was clipped by 5 bases and J by 4 bases, with 12 bases between them. This chain's CDR3 is CASSAGQSYEQYF. The CDR3 nucleotides read TGTGCCAGCAGCGCGGGACAGAGTTACGAGCAGTACTTC.

The chain recombines TRBV27 with TRBJ2-7, with D perhaps given as TRBD1 or TRBD2 (5 bases each). From germline, CDR1 is MNHEY and CDR2 SMNVEV (reference sequence). CDR3 length equals 17 residues. Between the trimmed V and J ends, which lost 0 bases and 0 bases, there was a span of 15 bases. CDR3 DNA sequence: TGTGCCAGCAGTTTATCGAATCTGGGACCGGCCTCCTACGAGCAGTACTTC. Translation: CASSLSNLGPASYEQYF.

The gene calls are TRBV7-9 and TRBJ2-2; no reliable D call. Germline V gene sequence: CDR1 SEHNR, CDR2 FQNEAQ (reference sequence). V lost 7 bases and J lost 3, with 15 bases in between. This CDR3 has 15 residues. CDR3 protein: CASTMGSQDTGELFF. The CDR3 region has the DNA TGTGCCAGCACCATGGGGTCCCAAGACACCGGGGAGCTGTTTTTT.